This T cell receptor (beta chain) was captured in a study of T cells in Graves' hyperthyroidism and ophthalmopathy. In the study overall: Peripheral blood was obtained at initial diagnosis, preceding any treatment.

The V segment lost 2 bases and the J segment 5 bases; nucleotides outside the gene matches: 10. Germline-derived CDR1 and CDR2 are KGHDR and SFDVKD. CDR3 size: 17 residues. There are many counts of this clonotype. What was amplified from RNA transcripts were TCR beta CDR3 regions. A set of HTBI primers served as the primers for a first-round RT-PCR of the TCR CDR3. Each CDR3 protein is one row after TCRdb ran MiXCR on the multiplex PCR reads. The sample lists about 500,000 distinct CDR3 sequences; about an eighth were seen once. This chain joins TRBV24-1 and TRBJ2-5; the match to TRBD1 covers 10 bases. The TCR sequence derives from a woman between 18 and 29 years old with Graves' hyperthyroidism. Sequencing was performed on blood. The CDR3 region has the DNA TGTGCCACCAGTGATTCTCCTTCGGGGACAGGGGTCGAGACCCAGTACTTC. It yields the protein CATSDSPSGTGVETQYF.